The TCR beta chain described here comes from a study of control samples from healthy donors and cancer patients. This CDR3 spans 13 amino acids. The V gene lost 3 bases and the J gene lost 6 bases, with 11 bases spanning the gap. CDR1 and CDR2 (germline): KGHSH, LQKENI. Only in-frame clones appear in the TCRdb table, and some are missing; sequencing was by immunoSEQ multiplex PCR. Among approximately 110,000 clones listed, about nine tenths were seen once. This chain uses TRBV18 with TRBJ1-2, with D perhaps TRBD1 (5 bases). This TCR derives from a human donor in good health. The donor label of this sample is uncertain. Sequenced: blood. The CDR3 nucleotides are TGTGCCAGCTCACCGGAAGGGGCGAATGGCTACACCTTC. Its translation is CASSPEGANGYTF.